These 27 T cell receptor beta chains originate from one sample sequenced in a study of blood T cells in healthy people across ages. PCR was performed a second time for about 7 to 12 cycles using a sample-barcoded 5' primer and a J-beta primer mix. From the 5' RACE reads, TCRdb called clonotypes with MiXCR, one entry per CDR3 protein. The sample yields around 1,800,000 distinct CDR3 sequences, about two fifths seen once. What was sequenced was blood. The origin of the receptors is a human donor in good health.

The chain combines TRBV5-5 with TRBJ2-7; no definite D call. Per the germline V gene, CDR1 is SGHKS and CDR2 is YYEKEE (reference sequence). Between the trimmed V and J ends, which lost 0 bases and 3 bases, there was a span of 13 bases. The CDR3 is 15 amino acids. The CDR3 region is CASSLEGLSIYEQYF. CDR3 DNA sequence: TGTGCCAGCAGCTTGGAAGGGCTCAGCATCTACGAGCAGTACTTC.

The chain has TRBV4-3 and TRBJ1-2; D is undetermined. Trimming took off 1 base at V and 8 bases at J, with 11 bases between the two ends. The germline CDR1 and CDR2 sequences are LGHNA and YSLEER. The CDR3 spans 13 residues. The CDR3 DNA follows: TGCGCCAGCAGCCAAGGATGGGGTGAGGGCTACACCTTC. Translation: CASSQGWGEGYTF.

Comments on this clonotype: Possible read error: a much larger clone is one base away. The chain has TRBV12-3 or TRBV12-4 and TRBJ2-4, with 8 bases aligning to TRBD2. The last part of the DNA fits TRBJ2-7 better; the J call may be wrong. The CDR3 spans 13 residues. In DNA form, the CDR3 reads TGTGCCGGCAGTTTTACTAGCGGCTACGAGCAGTACTTC. It specifies CAGSFTSGYEQYF.

This sequence joins TRBV20-1 and TRBJ2-3; D might be TRBD1 or TRBD2, each matching 5 bases. Germline lookup yields CDR1 DFQATT and CDR2 SNEGSKA (reference sequence). Trimming stripped 4 bases from V and 0 bases from J, with 17 bases between. The CDR3 covers 16 residues. In DNA form, the CDR3 reads TGCAGTGCTATTTTGGGGGTTAGAGGGAGCACAGATACGCAGTATTTT. Amino acids: CSAILGVRGSTDTQYF.

This clonotype came up once. The chain joins TRBV11-2 to TRBJ2-4; TRBD1 aligns across 8 bases. J lost 13 bases, V lost 5 bases, and 34 bases had no gene match. The CDR3 spans 21 residues. Germline-derived CDR1 and CDR2 are SGHAT and FQNNGV. The CDR3 protein is CASSGVPVRYTDRGKVLGQYF. In DNA form, the CDR3 reads TGTGCCAGCAGCGGTGTCCCGGTTCGTTACACAGACAGGGGAAAGGTGCTTGGGCAGTACTTC.

This chain links TRBV12-3 or TRBV12-4 with TRBJ1-5; TRBD1 is a possible D gene (5 bases). V gave up 6 bases and J gave up 3 bases, with 15 bases separating them. The CDR3 totals 15 residues. The chain's CDR3 is CASRLPGPSNQPQHF. The CDR3 DNA follows: TGTGCCAGCAGACTGCCGGGACCCTCCAATCAGCCCCAGCATTTT.

In this sample, this clonotype turned up many times. The gene calls are TRBV7-9 and TRBJ2-5, with 8 bases matching TRBD2. Germline V lookup: CDR1 SEHNR, CDR2 FQNEAQ (reference sequence). The J segment lost 5 bases and the V segment lost 4 bases, leaving 6 bases of the junction unmatched. CDR3 length: 14 amino acids. This CDR3 reads CASSSAGGQETQYF. The CDR3 DNA is TGTGCCAGCAGCTCGGCGGGGGGCCAGGAGACCCAGTACTTC.

This clonotype occurred once. The J gene is TRBJ1-1, the V gene TRBV5-1; no clear D. Trimming pared 5 bases from V and 0 bases from J, leaving 11 bases between. This CDR3 contains 14 residues. The germline gives CDR1 SGHRS, CDR2 YFSETQ. CDR3 DNA: TGCGCCAGCAGGAATTACAGAATGAACACTGAAGCTTTCTTT. Encoded protein: CASRNYRMNTEAFF.

Here the CDR3 reads CSVLGLSQQFF. DNA of the CDR3: TGCAGCGTTTTAGGACTTTCCCAGCAGTTCTTC. The chain carries TRBV29-1 and TRBJ2-1, with D maybe TRBD2 (5 bases). There are 11 residues in the CDR3. Germline CDR1 and CDR2: SQVTM and ANQGSEA. Trimming took off 5 bases at V and 11 bases at J, with 13 bases between the two ends.

The V gene is TRBV4-1, the J gene TRBJ2-3; 8 bases agree with TRBD2. CDR3 length: 17 amino acids. CDR1 MGHRA and CDR2 YSYEKL come from the germline V gene. The V segment lost 0 bases and the J segment 7 bases; nucleotides outside the gene matches: 12. The CDR3 protein is CASSQDYRGGLRYTQYF. DNA for the CDR3: TGCGCCAGCAGCCAAGATTATCGGGGGGGCCTTCGATATACGCAGTATTTT.

Of note for this clonotype: One end of the junction is discordant with germline, which a read error may explain. V and J are TRBV28 and TRBJ2-7; TRBD1 is a possible D gene (6 bases). This CDR3 has 16 amino acids. Germline CDR1 and CDR2: MDHEN and SYDVKM. CDR3 protein: CASRLCRDTTTYEQYF. The CDR3, as DNA: TGTGCCAGCAGATTATGCCGGGACACAACTACCTACGAGCAGTACTTC.

This clonotype appeared a few times. The V and J genes are TRBV3-1 and TRBJ2-3, with 7 nucleotides matching TRBD2. The V segment lost 5 bases and the J segment 0 bases; nucleotides outside the gene matches: 5. The germline V gene has CDR1 LGHDT and CDR2 YNNKEL (reference sequence). This CDR3 region has 15 residues. The CDR3, as DNA: TGTGCCAGCAGCACACTAGCGAGTAGCACAGATACGCAGTATTTT. Protein: CASSTLASSTDTQYF.

The chain uses TRBV11-2 and TRBJ2-1; 7 nucleotides line up with TRBD1. Germline CDR1 SGHAT, CDR2 FQNNGV. V gave up 5 bases and J gave up 2 bases; unmatched junction bases: 6. The CDR3 covers 15 residues. CDR3 residues: CASSMLTGPYNEQFF. The CDR3 DNA is TGTGCCAGCAGCATGTTGACAGGGCCCTACAATGAGCAGTTCTTC.

This clonotype was found a few times. The V and J genes are TRBV29-1 and TRBJ1-1, with 8 bases aligning to TRBD1. Germline lookup yields CDR1 SQVTM and CDR2 ANQGSEA. The J segment lost 3 bases and the V segment lost 5 bases, leaving 5 bases of the junction unmatched. This CDR3 is 13 amino acids long. CDR3 sequence: CSVKQGGDTEAFF. For the CDR3, the DNA is TGCAGCGTTAAACAGGGGGGGGACACTGAAGCTTTCTTT.

This chain links TRBV7-2 with TRBJ1-5; weak D call: TRBD1 (5 bases). V dropped 5 bases and J dropped 0 bases, with 14 bases sitting between them. In germline, CDR1 is SGHTA, CDR2 FQGNSA. The CDR3 spans 16 residues. CDR3 amino acids: CASSPQVLNSNQPQHF. The CDR3 DNA is TGTGCCAGCAGCCCACAGGTTTTAAATAGCAATCAGCCCCAGCATTTT.

This clonotype has more than one count but fewer than ten. The chain is built from TRBV15 and TRBJ1-2; the match to TRBD1 covers 9 bases. This CDR3 has 14 residues. Germline lookup yields CDR1 LNHNV and CDR2 YYDKDF (reference sequence). The J segment lost 6 bases and the V segment lost 0 bases, leaving 2 bases of the junction unmatched. The CDR3 coding sequence is TGTGCCACCAGCAGAGAGTGGGACAGGGATGGCTACACCTTC. This translates into CATSREWDRDGYTF.

This clonotype came up a few times. The chain recombines TRBV14 with TRBJ2-3; D not certain. The CDR3 is 14 residues long. V was trimmed by 2 bases and J by 1 base, leaving 7 bases between them. Germline V lookup: CDR1 SGHDN, CDR2 FVKESK. The CDR3 DNA is TGTGCCAGCAGCCAATTCCGGCGCACAGATACGCAGTATTTT. Its protein product is CASSQFRRTDTQYF.

This clonotype was observed many times. The chain carries TRBV5-1 and TRBJ2-5; possible D gene TRBD1, 5 bases. The germline CDR1 and CDR2 sequences are SGHRS and YFSETQ. V shed 0 bases and J shed 5 bases, with 8 bases lying between them. The CDR3 spans 13 residues. CDR3 protein: CASSLEGKETQYF. In DNA form, the CDR3 reads TGCGCCAGCAGCTTGGAGGGGAAGGAGACCCAGTACTTC.

The genes are TRBV6-1 and TRBJ2-1; D is perhaps TRBD2 (6 bases). Germline CDR1 is MNHNS and CDR2 is SASEGT. The V gene lost 6 bases and the J gene lost 4 bases, with 16 bases spanning the gap. The CDR3 has 15 amino acids. CDR3 DNA: TGTGCCAGCAGGGCGGGCGGGAACCCTTACAATGAGCAGTTCTTC. Translated: CASRAGGNPYNEQFF.

The chain recombines TRBV12-3 or TRBV12-4 with TRBJ2-1; D might be TRBD1 (5 bases). There are 14 residues in the CDR3. Trimming cost V 3 bases and J 9 bases, with 15 bases left between them. The CDR3 region is CASSFSVGQGEQFF. The DNA for the CDR3 is TGTGCCAGCAGTTTTAGTGTAGGGCAGGGTGAGCAGTTCTTC.

The rearrangement uses TRBV6-6 and TRBJ2-7, with no clear D. CDR1 and CDR2 (germline): MNHNY, SVGAGI (reference sequence). Trimming shortened V by 8 bases and J by 4 bases, and 9 bases separated the two germline ends. The CDR3 contains 11 residues. The CDR3 bases are TGTGCCAGCGCTCGCGGTTACGAGCAGTACTTC. Residues: CASARGYEQYF.

This clonotype has just a few counts. The V call is TRBV4-3, the J call TRBJ2-3, with D uncertain. CDR1 LGHNA and CDR2 YSLEER come from the germline V gene. V was pared by 4 bases and J by 4 bases, with 12 bases between. The CDR3 totals 14 residues. The CDR3 is CASSPREWADTQYF. The CDR3 DNA reads TGCGCCAGCAGCCCTCGCGAGTGGGCAGATACGCAGTATTTT.

This sequence joins TRBV6-5 and TRBJ2-5, with D tentatively TRBD2 (6 bases). Germline CDR1 reads MNHEY; CDR2 reads SVGAGI. The CDR3 has 14 residues. V was cut by 2 bases and J by 4 bases, with 11 bases left in between. CDR3: CASSYVGGLETQYF. Here the CDR3 DNA reads TGTGCCAGCAGTTACGTTGGGGGGTTAGAGACCCAGTACTTC.

V gene TRBV27 combines with J gene TRBJ1-1; 7 nucleotides agree with TRBD1. V was pared by 5 bases and J by 13 bases, with 7 bases of the junction left unmatched. This CDR3 spans 11 amino acids. Germline assignment: CDR1 MNHEY and CDR2 SMNVEV (reference sequence). CDR3 bases: TGTGCCAGCAGTACGACAGGGCATCATTTCTTT. It codes for CASSTTGHHFF.

This clonotype was seen a single time. This rearrangement joins TRBV2 to TRBJ2-5; 14 bases line up with TRBD2. This CDR3 spans 16 amino acids. From germline, CDR1 is SNHLY and CDR2 FYNNEI. With 6 bases clipped from V and 2 bases from J, the junction kept 5 bases outside the gene matches. Written as DNA, the CDR3 is TGTGCCAGCAGCCAGGGACTAGCGGGGGTTCAAGAGACCCAGTACTTC. Translation: CASSQGLAGVQETQYF.

The rearrangement uses TRBV15 and TRBJ2-2; D possibly corresponds to TRBD1 (6 bases). Trimming took off 5 bases at V and 4 bases at J, with 14 bases between the two ends. Germline V gene data show CDR1 as LNHNV and CDR2 as YYDKDF (reference sequence). The CDR3 totals 15 residues. This chain's CDR3 is CATSAVWTATGELFF. CDR3 DNA sequence: TGTGCCACCAGCGCCGTTTGGACAGCCACCGGGGAGCTGTTTTTT. Supplemented by reference TRBV15 and TRBJ2-2, the full variable domain reads DAMVIQNPRYQVTQFGKPVTLSCSQTLNHNVMYWYQQKSSQAPKLLFHYYDKDFNNEADTPDNFQSRRPNTSFCFLDIRSPGLGDTAMYLCATSAVWTATGELFFGEGSRLTVL.

This clonotype was recorded a few times. CDR3 region: CASSESTVEKLFF. DNA for the CDR3: TGTGCCAGCAGTGAATCGACGGTTGAAAAACTGTTTTTT. The V gene is TRBV25-1, the J gene TRBJ1-4; D gene ambiguous. This CDR3 region has 13 residues. Germline V gives CDR1 MGHDK, CDR2 SYGVNS. Trimming shortened V by 1 base and J by 7 bases, and 7 bases separated the two germline ends.